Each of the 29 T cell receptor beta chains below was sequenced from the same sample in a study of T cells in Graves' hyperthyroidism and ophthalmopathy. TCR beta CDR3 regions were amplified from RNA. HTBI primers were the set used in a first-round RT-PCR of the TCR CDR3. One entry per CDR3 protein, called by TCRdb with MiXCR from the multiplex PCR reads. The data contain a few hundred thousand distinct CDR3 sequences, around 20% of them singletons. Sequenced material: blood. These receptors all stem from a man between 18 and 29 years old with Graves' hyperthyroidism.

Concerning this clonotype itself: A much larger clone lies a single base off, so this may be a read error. The CDR3 reads CASSEGLARVYEQYF. Written as DNA, the CDR3 is TGTGCCAGCAGCGAAGGACTAGCGAGGGTCTACGAGCAGTACTTC. This chain connects TRBV7-2 to TRBJ2-7; TRBD2 matches 9 bases. Unmatched junction bases numbered 8, after V lost 5 bases and J lost 3 bases. The CDR3 is 15 amino acids. Germline V gene lookup returns CDR1 SGHTA and CDR2 FQGNSA.

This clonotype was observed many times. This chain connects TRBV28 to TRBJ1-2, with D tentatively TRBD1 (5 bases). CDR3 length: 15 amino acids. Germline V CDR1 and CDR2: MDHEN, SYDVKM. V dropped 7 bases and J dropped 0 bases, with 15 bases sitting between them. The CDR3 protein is CASTLWRGANYGYTF. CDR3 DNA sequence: TGTGCCAGCACCCTGTGGCGGGGGGCTAACTATGGCTACACCTTC.

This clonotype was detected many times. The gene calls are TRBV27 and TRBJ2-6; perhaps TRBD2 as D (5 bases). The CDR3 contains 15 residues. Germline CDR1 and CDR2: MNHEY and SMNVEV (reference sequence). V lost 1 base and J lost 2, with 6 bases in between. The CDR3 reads CASSLYGAGANVLTF. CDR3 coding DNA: TGTGCCAGCAGTTTATACGGGGCTGGGGCCAACGTCCTGACTTTC.

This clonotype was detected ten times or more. The CDR3 sequence: CASSEAGDSSYEQYF. For the CDR3, the DNA is TGTGCCAGCAGTGAAGCGGGAGACAGCTCCTACGAGCAGTACTTC. J is TRBJ2-7 and V is TRBV6-1, with D tentatively TRBD1 or TRBD2 (5 bases each). The CDR3 is made up of 15 amino acids. V was pared by 0 bases and J by 0 bases, with 9 bases between. The germline CDR1 and CDR2 sequences are MNHNS and SASEGT.

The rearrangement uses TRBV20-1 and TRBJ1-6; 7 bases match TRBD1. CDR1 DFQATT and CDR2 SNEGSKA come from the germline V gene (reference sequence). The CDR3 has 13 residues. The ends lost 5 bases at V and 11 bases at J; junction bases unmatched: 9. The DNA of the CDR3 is TGCAGTGCTGGAAGACAGGGCGGACCACCCCTCCACTTT. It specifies CSAGRQGGPPLHF.

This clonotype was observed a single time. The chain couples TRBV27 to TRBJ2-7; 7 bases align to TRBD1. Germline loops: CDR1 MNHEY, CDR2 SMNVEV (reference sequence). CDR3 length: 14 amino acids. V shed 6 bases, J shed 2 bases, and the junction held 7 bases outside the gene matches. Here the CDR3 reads CASSAGTVTYEQYF. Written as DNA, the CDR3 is TGTGCCAGCAGCGCCGGGACAGTTACCTACGAGCAGTACTTC.

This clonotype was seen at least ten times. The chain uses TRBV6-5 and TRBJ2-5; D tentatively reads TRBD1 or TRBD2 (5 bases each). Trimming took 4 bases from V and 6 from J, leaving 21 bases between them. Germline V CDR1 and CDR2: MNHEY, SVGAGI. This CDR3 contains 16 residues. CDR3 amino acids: CASSSLGASRGKTQYF. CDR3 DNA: TGTGCCAGCAGTTCCCTCGGGGCTAGTCGTGGGAAGACCCAGTACTTC.

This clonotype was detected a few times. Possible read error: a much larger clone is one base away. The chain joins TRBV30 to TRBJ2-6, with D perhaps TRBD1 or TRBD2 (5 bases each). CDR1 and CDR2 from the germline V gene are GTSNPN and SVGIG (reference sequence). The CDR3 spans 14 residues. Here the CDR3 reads CAWSGESGANVLAF. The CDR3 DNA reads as TGTGCCTGGAGCGGGGAATCTGGGGCCAACGTCCTGGCTTTC. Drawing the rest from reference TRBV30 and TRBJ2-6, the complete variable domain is SQTIHQWPATLVQPVGSPLSLECTVEGTSNPNLYWYRQAAGRGLQLLFYSVGIGQISSEVPQNLSASRPQDRQFILSSKKLLLSDSGFYLCAWSGESGANVLAFGAGSRLTVL.

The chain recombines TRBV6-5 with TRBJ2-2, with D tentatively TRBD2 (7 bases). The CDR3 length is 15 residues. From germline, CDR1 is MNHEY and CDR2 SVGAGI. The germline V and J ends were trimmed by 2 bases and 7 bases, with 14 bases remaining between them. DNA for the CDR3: TGTGCCAGCAGTTACGGGGGGGCCAGAGGCGGGGAGCTGTTTTTT. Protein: CASSYGGARGGELFF.

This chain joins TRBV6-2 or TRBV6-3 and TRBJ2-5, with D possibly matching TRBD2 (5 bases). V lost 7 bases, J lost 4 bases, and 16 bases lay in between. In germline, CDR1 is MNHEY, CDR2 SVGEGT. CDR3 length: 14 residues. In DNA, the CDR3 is TGTGCCAGCACCCAAGTGAGCGGCAGAGAGACCCAGTACTTC. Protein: CASTQVSGRETQYF.

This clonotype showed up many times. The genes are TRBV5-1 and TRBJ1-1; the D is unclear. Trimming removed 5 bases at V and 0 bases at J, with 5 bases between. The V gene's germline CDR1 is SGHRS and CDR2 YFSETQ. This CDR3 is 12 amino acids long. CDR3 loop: CASRHLNTEAFF. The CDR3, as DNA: TGCGCCAGCAGGCATTTGAACACTGAAGCTTTCTTT. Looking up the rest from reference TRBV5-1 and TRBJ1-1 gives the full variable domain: KAGVTQTPRYLIKTRGQQVTLSCSPISGHRSVSWYQQTPGQGLQFLFEYFSETQRNKGNFPGRFSGRQFSNSRSEMNVSTLELGDSALYLCASRHLNTEAFFGQGTRLTVV.

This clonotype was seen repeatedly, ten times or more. Here the CDR3 reads CAISESPAAASSNYGYTF. The CDR3 nucleotides read TGTGCCATCAGTGAGTCTCCCGCCGCGGCCAGCTCTAACTATGGCTACACCTTC. This chain connects TRBV10-3 to TRBJ1-2, with unresolved D. Trimming stripped 0 bases from V and 0 bases from J, with 17 bases between. Germline V lookup: CDR1 ENHRY, CDR2 SYGVKD. This CDR3 has 18 amino acids.

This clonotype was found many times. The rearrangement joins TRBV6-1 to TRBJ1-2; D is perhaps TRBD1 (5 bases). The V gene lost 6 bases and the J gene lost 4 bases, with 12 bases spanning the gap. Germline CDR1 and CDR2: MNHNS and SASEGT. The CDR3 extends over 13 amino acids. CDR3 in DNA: TGTGCCAGCAGCCCCACAGGATTCTATGGCTACACCTTC. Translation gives CASSPTGFYGYTF.

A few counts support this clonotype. In nucleotides, the CDR3 is TGTGCCAGCTCACCACCAGGAAACGCCTACGAGCAGTACTTC. Its protein is CASSPPGNAYEQYF. This chain joins TRBV18 and TRBJ2-7; the D is unclear. Trimming took off 0 bases at V and 2 bases at J, with 8 bases between the two ends. This CDR3 contains 14 residues. The germline V gene encodes CDR1 KGHSH and CDR2 LQKENI.

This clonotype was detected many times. The CDR3 DNA sequence: TGCGCCAGCAGCCCGGTCGAAGGGCCTTCCTACGAGCAGTACTTC. Translating gives CASSPVEGPSYEQYF. The rearrangement uses TRBV5-1 and TRBJ2-7; D remains unclear. The CDR3 has 15 residues. The germline V gene has CDR1 SGHRS and CDR2 YFSETQ. Trimming removed 4 bases at V and 1 base at J, with 15 bases between.

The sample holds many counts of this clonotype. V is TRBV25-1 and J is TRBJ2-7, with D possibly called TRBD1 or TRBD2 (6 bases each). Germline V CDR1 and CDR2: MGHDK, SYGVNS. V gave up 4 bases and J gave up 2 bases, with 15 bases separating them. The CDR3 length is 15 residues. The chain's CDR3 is CASSVSGGSAYEQYF. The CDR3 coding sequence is TGTGCCAGCAGTGTTTCCGGGGGCAGCGCCTACGAGCAGTACTTC.

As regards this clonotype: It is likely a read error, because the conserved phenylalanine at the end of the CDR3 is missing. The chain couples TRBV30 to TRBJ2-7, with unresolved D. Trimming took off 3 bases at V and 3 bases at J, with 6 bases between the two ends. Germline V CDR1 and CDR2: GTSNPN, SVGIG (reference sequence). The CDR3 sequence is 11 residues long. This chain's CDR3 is CAWSFRYEQYY. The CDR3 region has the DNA TGTGCCTGGAGCTTTCGCTACGAGCAGTACTAC.

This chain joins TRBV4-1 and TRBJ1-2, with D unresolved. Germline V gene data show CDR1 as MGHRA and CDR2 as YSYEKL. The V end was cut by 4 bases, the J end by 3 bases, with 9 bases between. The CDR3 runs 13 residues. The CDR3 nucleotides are TGCGCCAGCAGCCCTGCAGCCGACTATGGCTACACCTTC. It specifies CASSPAADYGYTF.

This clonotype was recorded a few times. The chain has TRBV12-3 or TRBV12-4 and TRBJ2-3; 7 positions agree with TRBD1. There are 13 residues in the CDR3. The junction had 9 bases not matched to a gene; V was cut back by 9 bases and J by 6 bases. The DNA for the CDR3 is TGTGCCAGTTCCGGGACAGTGAGCGATACGCAGTATTTT. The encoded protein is CASSGTVSDTQYF.

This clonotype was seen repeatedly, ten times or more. DNA of the CDR3: TGTGCCAGCAGCACTTTACAGGAGTGGGACAATCAGCCCCAGCATTTT. Its protein product is CASSTLQEWDNQPQHF. The chain has TRBV5-5 and TRBJ1-5; a weak D match, TRBD1 (5 bases). V was cut by 4 bases and J by 3 bases, with 17 bases left in between. Germline V gene lookup returns CDR1 SGHKS and CDR2 YYEKEE (reference sequence). The length of the CDR3 is 16 residues.

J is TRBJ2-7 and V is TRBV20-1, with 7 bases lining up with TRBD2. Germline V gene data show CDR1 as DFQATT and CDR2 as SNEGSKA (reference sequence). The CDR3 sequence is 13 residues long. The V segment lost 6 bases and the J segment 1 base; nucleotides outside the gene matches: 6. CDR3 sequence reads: CSALQGGSYEQYF. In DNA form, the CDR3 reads TGCAGTGCCCTCCAGGGAGGGTCCTACGAGCAGTACTTC.

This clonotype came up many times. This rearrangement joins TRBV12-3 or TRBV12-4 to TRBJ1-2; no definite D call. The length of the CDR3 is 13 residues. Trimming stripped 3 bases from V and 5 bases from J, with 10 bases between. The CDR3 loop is CASSFTWEYGYTF. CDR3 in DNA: TGTGCCAGCAGTTTTACCTGGGAGTATGGCTACACCTTC.

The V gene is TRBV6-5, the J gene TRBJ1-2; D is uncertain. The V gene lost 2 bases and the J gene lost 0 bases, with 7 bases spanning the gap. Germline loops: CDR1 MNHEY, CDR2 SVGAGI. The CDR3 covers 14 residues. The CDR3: CASSYGSSNYGYTF. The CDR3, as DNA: TGTGCCAGCAGTTACGGCAGTTCTAACTATGGCTACACCTTC.

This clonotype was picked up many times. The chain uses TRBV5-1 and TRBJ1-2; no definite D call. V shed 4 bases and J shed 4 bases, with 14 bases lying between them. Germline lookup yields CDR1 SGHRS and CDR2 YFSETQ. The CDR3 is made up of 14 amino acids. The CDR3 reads CASSPDPTRYGYTF. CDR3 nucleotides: TGCGCCAGCAGCCCCGACCCCACGCGCTATGGCTACACCTTC.

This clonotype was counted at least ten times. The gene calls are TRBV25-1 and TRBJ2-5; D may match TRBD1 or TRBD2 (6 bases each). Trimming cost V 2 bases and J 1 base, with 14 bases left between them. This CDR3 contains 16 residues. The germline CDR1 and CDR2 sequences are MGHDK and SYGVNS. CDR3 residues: CASSEMRGDLQETQYF. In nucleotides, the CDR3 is TGTGCCAGCAGTGAAATGAGGGGGGACCTCCAAGAGACCCAGTACTTC.

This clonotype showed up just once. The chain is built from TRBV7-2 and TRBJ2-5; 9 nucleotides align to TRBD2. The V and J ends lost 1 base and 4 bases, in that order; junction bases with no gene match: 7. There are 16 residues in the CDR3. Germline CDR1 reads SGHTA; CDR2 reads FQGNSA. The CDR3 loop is CASSLEAGGIRETQYF. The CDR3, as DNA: TGTGCCAGCAGCTTAGAGGCGGGGGGGATTCGAGAGACCCAGTACTTC.

The CDR3 region is CASSQKKWTGELFF. In nucleotides, the CDR3 is TGTGCCAGCAGCCAGAAAAAGTGGACCGGGGAGCTGTTTTTT. The chain recombines TRBV7-2 with TRBJ2-2, with D hard to call. Trimming took 5 bases from V and 5 from J, leaving 12 bases between them. This CDR3 has 14 amino acids. Germline lookup yields CDR1 SGHTA and CDR2 FQGNSA.

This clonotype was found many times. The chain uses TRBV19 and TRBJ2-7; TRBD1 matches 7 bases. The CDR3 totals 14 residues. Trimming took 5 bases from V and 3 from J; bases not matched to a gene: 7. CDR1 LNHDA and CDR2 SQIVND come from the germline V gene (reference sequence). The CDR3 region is CASSFRDRYYEQYF. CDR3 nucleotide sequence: TGTGCCAGTAGTTTCCGGGACAGATACTACGAGCAGTACTTC.

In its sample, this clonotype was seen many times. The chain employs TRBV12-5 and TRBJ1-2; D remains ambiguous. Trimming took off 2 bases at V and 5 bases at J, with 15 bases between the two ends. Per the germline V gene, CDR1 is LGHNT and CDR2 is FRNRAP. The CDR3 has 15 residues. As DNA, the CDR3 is TGTGCTAGTGGTTTGACCCAGGAGGCACGGTATGGCTACACCTTC. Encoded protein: CASGLTQEARYGYTF.